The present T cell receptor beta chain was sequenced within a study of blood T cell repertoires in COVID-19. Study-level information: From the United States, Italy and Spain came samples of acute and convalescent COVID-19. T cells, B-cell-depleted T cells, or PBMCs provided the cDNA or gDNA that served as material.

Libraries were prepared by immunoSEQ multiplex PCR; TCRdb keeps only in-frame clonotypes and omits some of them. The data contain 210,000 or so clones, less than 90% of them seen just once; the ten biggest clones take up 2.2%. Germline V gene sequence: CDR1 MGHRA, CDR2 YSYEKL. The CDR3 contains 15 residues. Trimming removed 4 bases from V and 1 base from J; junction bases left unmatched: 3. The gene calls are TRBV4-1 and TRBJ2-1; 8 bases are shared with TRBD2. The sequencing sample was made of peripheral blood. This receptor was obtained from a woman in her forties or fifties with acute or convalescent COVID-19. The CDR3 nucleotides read TGCGCCAGCAGCCCTCAGCGGGGGTCCTACAATGAGCAGTTCTTC. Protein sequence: CASSPQRGSYNEQFF.